The present TCR beta chain was sequenced within a study of neurological immune-mediated disorders. Trimming took off 3 bases at V and 1 base at J, with 8 bases between the two ends. The CDR3 covers 13 residues. Germline V lookup: CDR1 DFQATT, CDR2 SNEGSKA (reference sequence). The unsorted libraries were generated from a total of 2 million PBMCs, which had been stored in RNAlater at -80 C. Study-wide results and limits: In HTLV-1-associated myelopathy, TCR clonal expansion was greatest, and in multiple sclerosis it was least, below healthy controls. The expanded clones of different subjects shared no CDR3 amino acid sequences (suggesting private repertoires in all groups).

In this sample, this clonotype turned up many times. The antigen is undetermined. Each sequencing run yielded over 160 million TCR-beta sequences from 15-18 subjects. TCRdb processed the 5' RACE reads anew with MiXCR; each CDR3 protein has one entry. The profile shows roughly 50,000 distinct CDR3 sequences, around 10% of them singletons. The material sequenced was PBMCs. This TCR was recovered from a man in his 70s with HTLV-1-associated myelopathy (HAM/TSP). The chain uses TRBV20-1 and TRBJ2-3; D tentatively fits TRBD1 or TRBD2 (6 bases each). The CDR3 here is CSASRGRTDTQYF. CDR3 sequence (DNA): TGCAGTGCTAGCCGGGGGCGCACAGATACGCAGTATTTT.